These 29 T cell receptor beta chains originate from one sample sequenced in a study of T cells in Graves' hyperthyroidism and ophthalmopathy. It was RNA transcripts that yielded the amplified TCR beta CDR3 regions. Researchers ran a first-round RT-PCR on the TCR CDR3 using the HTBI primer set. TCRdb processed the multiplex PCR reads anew with MiXCR; each CDR3 protein has one entry. The repertoire holds 550,000 to 650,000 distinct CDR3 sequences, with around 13% as singletons. The sample taken for sequencing was blood. These receptors all come from a woman in her 30s with Graves' hyperthyroidism that later progressed to Graves' ophthalmopathy.

This clonotype was seen at least ten times. V usage is TRBV18 and J usage is TRBJ2-7; D not resolved. V shed 2 bases and J shed 3 bases, with 11 bases lying between them. Germline V lookup: CDR1 KGHSH, CDR2 LQKENI. The CDR3 covers 14 residues. In DNA, the CDR3 is TGTGCCAGCTCACCAGATGGGGTGGGCTACGAGCAGTACTTC. Translating it yields CASSPDGVGYEQYF.

This clonotype was recorded at least ten times. The chain couples TRBV18 to TRBJ2-5; a weak D match, TRBD1 (6 bases). The CDR3 length is 15 residues. V lost 6 bases to trimming and J lost 2 bases, with 16 bases between them. From germline, CDR1 is KGHSH and CDR2 LQKENI. This CDR3 is CASSRMTQGQETQYF. CDR3 coding DNA: TGTGCCAGCTCCAGAATGACCCAGGGGCAAGAGACCCAGTACTTC.

This clonotype came up many times. The chain recombines TRBV12-3 or TRBV12-4 with TRBJ1-2, with D unclear. V was cut by 8 bases and J by 7 bases, with 23 bases left in between. The CDR3 contains 15 residues. The CDR3 here is CASRSDLSALGGYTF. The CDR3 region has the DNA TGTGCCAGCCGATCTGATCTATCGGCCCTTGGTGGCTACACCTTC.

This clonotype has at least ten counts. The V call is TRBV11-2, the J call TRBJ2-4, with D perhaps TRBD1 (5 bases). Deletions cut 2 bases from V and 4 bases from J, with 9 bases between. The CDR3 covers 14 residues. In germline, CDR1 is SGHAT, CDR2 FQNNGV. The CDR3 spells CASSLSGSKNIQYF. The CDR3 nucleotides read TGTGCCAGCAGCTTATCAGGGTCAAAAAACATTCAGTACTTC. Full variable domain (missing parts from reference TRBV11-2 and TRBJ2-4): EAGVAQSPRYKIIEKRQSVAFWCNPISGHATLYWYQQILGQGPKLLIQFQNNGVVDDSQLPKDRFSAERLKGVDSTLKIQPAKLEDSAVYLCASSLSGSKNIQYFGAGTRLSVL.

In its sample, this clonotype was seen many times. This chain uses TRBV24-1 with TRBJ1-5, with no clear D. CDR3 size: 12 residues. CDR1 is KGHDR and CDR2 is SFDVKD in the germline V gene. Trimming stripped 0 bases from V and 4 bases from J, with 0 bases between. CDR3 bases: TGTGCCACCAGTGATTTGAATCAGCCCCAGCATTTT. Translated: CATSDLNQPQHF.

The table lists this clonotype with many counts. The gene calls are TRBV12-3 or TRBV12-4 and TRBJ1-2; TRBD1 matches at 9 bases. The CDR3 is 12 residues long. V trimming: 6 bases; J trimming: 7 bases; junction bases outside the gene matches: 3. The CDR3 reads CASSGQGFGYTF. CDR3 in DNA: TGTGCCAGCAGCGGACAGGGGTTTGGCTACACCTTC.

J is TRBJ2-3 and V is TRBV7-9; D is perhaps TRBD1 or TRBD2 (7 bases each). The CDR3 is 14 amino acids. Between the trimmed V and J ends, which lost 6 bases and 7 bases, there was a span of 17 bases. Germline assignment: CDR1 SEHNR and CDR2 FQNEAQ (reference sequence). The CDR3 here is CASRGGTDQYTQYF. CDR3 nucleotide sequence: TGTGCCAGCAGGGGGGGGACAGACCAGTATACGCAGTATTTT.

CDR3 loop: CASSQEAGPYNEQFF. CDR3 coding DNA: TGCGCCAGCAGCCAAGAAGCGGGACCCTACAATGAGCAGTTCTTC. The chain joins TRBV4-1 to TRBJ2-1, with 7 bases that match TRBD2. The length of the CDR3 is 15 residues. V was clipped by 0 bases and J by 2 bases; unmatched bases: 1. Germline CDR1 and CDR2: MGHRA and YSYEKL.

The sample holds many counts of this clonotype. J is TRBJ1-2 and V is TRBV3-1, with 7 bases lining up with TRBD1. Losses at the gene ends were 3 bases for V and 4 bases for J; bases not matched to a gene: 8. The CDR3 runs 15 residues. Germline V gives CDR1 LGHDT, CDR2 YNNKEL (reference sequence). This CDR3 is CASSHEGASVYGYTF. CDR3 nucleotides: TGTGCCAGCAGCCATGAGGGGGCCTCTGTCTATGGCTACACCTTC.

The CDR3 nucleotides are TGTGCCAGCAGTGTGCGCTGGAAAGCTTTCTTT. Amino acid sequence: CASSVRWKAFF. The chain has TRBV28 and TRBJ1-1; D is unclear. From germline, CDR1 is MDHEN and CDR2 SYDVKM. Deletions cut 5 bases from V and 9 bases from J, with 10 bases between. This CDR3 is built from 11 residues.

This clonotype was counted many times. V is TRBV12-5 and J is TRBJ1-1, with D hard to call. Trimming cost V 0 bases and J 2 bases, with 16 bases left between them. The CDR3 extends over 17 amino acids. Germline V gene sequence: CDR1 LGHNT, CDR2 FRNRAP. The CDR3 here is CASGLVLGSSSNTEAFF. As DNA, the CDR3 is TGTGCTAGTGGTTTGGTACTGGGGAGTAGTAGCAACACTGAAGCTTTCTTT.

This clonotype was detected a few times. J is TRBJ1-5 and V is TRBV27, with D hard to call. Trimming took off 4 bases at V and 1 base at J, with 14 bases between the two ends. The CDR3 has 16 amino acids. Germline assignment: CDR1 MNHEY and CDR2 SMNVEV (reference sequence). Written as DNA, the CDR3 is TGTGCCAGCAGTTCTCTATCGGGAGGGAGCAATCAGCCCCAGCATTTT. This sequence encodes CASSSLSGGSNQPQHF.

This clonotype was seen a few times. This chain connects TRBV29-1 to TRBJ2-7; D is unclear. Germline V CDR1 and CDR2: SQVTM, ANQGSEA. V dropped 3 bases and J dropped 0 bases, with 6 bases sitting between them. This CDR3 has 12 amino acids. The CDR3 spells CSVEVSSYEQYF. The CDR3, as DNA: TGCAGCGTTGAGGTCAGCTCCTACGAGCAGTACTTC.

This clonotype was seen a handful of times. This chain uses TRBV3-1 with TRBJ1-6, with D tentatively TRBD1 (5 bases). The V gene lost 2 bases and the J gene lost 6 bases, with 14 bases spanning the gap. This CDR3 spans 16 amino acids. CDR1 is LGHDT and CDR2 is YNNKEL in the germline V gene (reference sequence). CDR3 region: CASSQTRVVGNSPLHF. In nucleotides, the CDR3 is TGTGCCAGCAGCCAAACCAGGGTCGTAGGTAATTCACCCCTCCACTTT.

This clonotype has a count of ten or more. This chain uses TRBV7-2 with TRBJ1-1; D ambiguous. Deletions cut 1 base from V and 4 bases from J, with 13 bases between. Germline CDR1 reads SGHTA; CDR2 reads FQGNSA. The CDR3 sequence is 15 residues long. CDR3 bases: TGTGCCAGCAGCTTAGAGGCGGGCCCGGTCACTGAAGCTTTCTTT. Translation: CASSLEAGPVTEAFF.

This clonotype has a handful of counts. This chain connects TRBV7-9 to TRBJ2-7, with a weak D call TRBD1 (7 bases). The CDR3 extends over 13 amino acids. The ends were cut back, 7 bases at V and 5 bases at J, with 15 bases in the middle. Germline CDR1 reads SEHNR; CDR2 reads FQNEAQ (reference sequence). The CDR3 sequence is CASTFVRGDEQYF. CDR3 sequence (DNA): TGTGCCAGCACTTTTGTCAGGGGGGACGAGCAGTACTTC.

The table lists this clonotype with many counts. The CDR3 coding sequence is TGTGCCAGCAGTCCGGACAGGGACTCCTTCGGGAATCAGCCCCAGCATTTT. It translates to CASSPDRDSFGNQPQHF. This sequence joins TRBV12-3 or TRBV12-4 and TRBJ1-5, with 8 bases fitting TRBD1. This CDR3 contains 17 residues. V gave up 5 bases and J gave up 4 bases; unmatched junction bases: 13.

This clonotype has just a few counts. This may arise from a read error, as a much more abundant clone is one base away. The chain is built from TRBV3-1 and TRBJ2-7; no reliable D call. This CDR3 comprises 14 residues. Germline-derived CDR1 and CDR2 are LGHDT and YNNKEL (reference sequence). In DNA, the CDR3 is TGTGCCAGCAGCCAAGGACTCCGAAACTACGAGCAGTGCTTC. This encodes CASSQGLRNYEQCF.

This clonotype was detected ten times or more. The rearrangement uses TRBV18 and TRBJ2-5, with D perhaps TRBD1 (6 bases). The V end was cut by 4 bases, the J end by 4 bases, with 13 bases between. Germline CDR1 and CDR2: KGHSH and LQKENI. This CDR3 is built from 14 residues. Here the CDR3 DNA reads TGTGCCAGCTCACGGTCCACAGGGAGAGAGACCCAGTACTTC. Translation: CASSRSTGRETQYF.

V usage is TRBV24-1 and J usage is TRBJ2-1, with TRBD1 matching over 12 bases. The germline V gene has CDR1 KGHDR and CDR2 SFDVKD. Losses at the gene ends were 3 bases for V and 7 bases for J; bases not matched to a gene: 6. This CDR3 has 16 residues. CDR3 amino acids: CATSDRDRGRRNEQFF. Written as DNA, the CDR3 is TGTGCCACCAGTGATCGGGACAGGGGGCGGAGGAATGAGCAGTTCTTC.

This clonotype was detected ten times or more. The V gene is TRBV29-1, the J gene TRBJ2-3; D unresolved. This CDR3 contains 12 residues. V was pared by 4 bases and J by 5 bases, with 10 bases between. CDR1 SQVTM and CDR2 ANQGSEA come from the germline V gene. CDR3: CSVGGGEDTQYF. The CDR3 DNA follows: TGCAGCGTTGGAGGTGGGGAAGATACGCAGTATTTT.

This chain connects TRBV29-1 to TRBJ1-2; D is possibly TRBD1 (5 bases). Germline CDR1 is SQVTM and CDR2 is ANQGSEA. The CDR3 extends over 11 amino acids. The DNA for the CDR3 is TGCAGTTCCTGGGGGGACTATGGCTACACCTTC. Translating gives CSSWGDYGYTF.

This clonotype was seen repeatedly, ten times or more. V usage is TRBV12-3 or TRBV12-4 and J usage is TRBJ1-1, with a possible D match to TRBD1 (5 bases). This CDR3 region has 15 residues. Deletions cut 3 bases from V and 6 bases from J, with 17 bases between. In DNA form, the CDR3 reads TGTGCCAGCAGTTTTTTCCGGGACCAAGAACCTGAAGCTTTCTTT. Translated, it gives CASSFFRDQEPEAFF.

Concerning this clonotype: The conserved phenylalanine or tryptophan is not found at the CDR3 terminus, so this likely reflects a read error. The limits of the CDR3 on the DNA are not certain, so only TCRdb's listed CDR3 is given. J is TRBJ1-5 and V is TRBV11-2; TRBD1 is taken as the D call from the table, unchecked against the DNA. The CDR3 spans 15 amino acids, including both terminal residues. Looked up from germline, CDR1 is SGHAT and CDR2 is FQNNGV. The CDR3 is CASSSGGPGNQPLHV.

This CDR3 is CASGSGLEAFF. The DNA of the CDR3 is TGTGCTAGTGGCTCGGGCCTTGAAGCTTTCTTT. The chain carries TRBV12-5 and TRBJ1-1; D remains ambiguous. Per germline, CDR1 LGHNT and CDR2 FRNRAP. V gave up 6 bases and J gave up 7 bases, with 9 bases separating them. This CDR3 has 11 residues.

As to this clonotype: Given a much more abundant clone one base away, this may be a read error. J is TRBJ2-7 and V is TRBV20-1; TRBD1 is a possible D gene (5 bases). V gave up 0 bases and J gave up 3 bases, with 15 bases separating them. Germline assignment: CDR1 DFQATT and CDR2 SNEGSKA (reference sequence). The CDR3 runs to 15 residues. The CDR3 loop reads CSARDPWGVGYEQYF. The CDR3, as DNA: TGCAGTGCTAGAGATCCATGGGGCGTAGGCTACGAGCAGTACTTC.

This clonotype was observed at least ten times. V usage is TRBV19 and J usage is TRBJ2-3, with 7 bases identical to TRBD2. Germline CDR1 is LNHDA and CDR2 is SQIVND (reference sequence). V lost 3 bases and J lost 2; bases outside the gene matches: 8. This CDR3 comprises 16 residues. CDR3 residues: CASSIDGRRVTDTQYF. As DNA, the CDR3 is TGTGCCAGTAGTATCGACGGGAGGAGGGTCACAGATACGCAGTATTTT.

V is TRBV20-1 and J is TRBJ1-5, with D possibly being TRBD1 (6 bases). The CDR3 totals 12 residues. Germline V gene lookup returns CDR1 DFQATT and CDR2 SNEGSKA (reference sequence). The V end was cut by 7 bases, the J end by 11 bases, with 18 bases between. CDR3: CSGYEGGETQHF. The DNA of the CDR3 is TGCAGTGGGTATGAAGGGGGAGAGACCCAGCATTTT.

This clonotype was counted many times. The CDR3 region has the DNA TGTGCCAGCAGCACCTACCCACCGGGACAGGGGTTAGGGGAGACCCAGTACTTC. It codes for CASSTYPPGQGLGETQYF. J is TRBJ2-5 and V is TRBV7-9; 10 nucleotides align to TRBD1. The CDR3 contains 18 residues. Germline V CDR1 and CDR2: SEHNR, FQNEAQ (reference sequence). J lost 5 bases, V lost 5 bases, and 17 bases had no gene match.